This entry lists 17 T cell receptor beta chains sequenced from one sample in a study of cytomegalovirus exposure and HLA in healthy donors (TCRdb year 2017). The library was produced with the immunoSEQ multiplex PCR assay. A mixture of 60 forward primers for TCR Vbeta segments and 13 reverse primers for TCR Jbeta segments was used in the multiplex PCR. TCRdb holds this immuneACCESS table with in-frame rearrangements only. Some clones are missing; in checked studies, unresolved V genes explain under half, and the rest has no known cause. This sample gives fewer than 200,000 clones in total; approximately 71% of them show up just once. The ten largest clones capture 1.4% to 1.5% of the sample. Sequencing was carried out using PBMCs. Every receptor here comes from a man in his fifties or sixties in good health and CMV-seronegative.

The chain recombines TRBV6-6 with TRBJ2-4; 7 bases map to TRBD1. The CDR3 spans 13 residues. Trimming removed 10 bases from V and 7 bases from J; junction bases left unmatched: 10. Germline V gives CDR1 MNHNY, CDR2 SVGAGI (reference sequence). The DNA of the CDR3 is TGTGCCACCCTTCGACAGGGTGAGAACATTCAGTACTTC. Amino acid sequence: CATLRQGENIQYF.

CDR3 DNA: TGTGCCAGCAGACGTGTAGGGACAGGGTTCGCCACGAACACCGGGGAGCTGTTTTTT. It yields the protein CASRRVGTGFATNTGELFF. The chain uses TRBV7-8 and TRBJ2-2; 9 nucleotides match TRBD1. Looked up from germline, CDR1 is SGHVS and CDR2 is FQNEAQ. The trim removed 6 bases at V and 0 bases at J, leaving 14 bases unmatched. This CDR3 is 19 amino acids long.

The chain recombines TRBV19 with TRBJ2-1, with 12 bases identical to TRBD2. Germline assignment: CDR1 LNHDA and CDR2 SQIVND (reference sequence). Trimming removed 2 bases from V and 0 bases from J; junction bases left unmatched: 11. The CDR3 covers 20 residues. As DNA, the CDR3 is TGTGCCAGTAGTATAACCTGGGCTAGCGGGGGGGCTGGCTCCTACAATGAGCAGTTCTTC. Protein: CASSITWASGGAGSYNEQFF. Full variable domain (rest looked up from reference TRBV19 and TRBJ2-1): DGGITQSPKYLFRKEGQNVTLSCEQNLNHDAMYWYRQDPGQGLRLIYYSQIVNDFQKGDIAEGYSVSREKKESFPLTVTSAQKNPTAFYLCASSITWASGGAGSYNEQFFGPGTRLTVL.

J is TRBJ2-7 and V is TRBV10-3; 8 nucleotides agree with TRBD1. CDR1 is ENHRY and CDR2 is SYGVKD in the germline V gene. This CDR3 is 13 amino acids long. The V segment lost 4 bases and the J segment 5 bases; nucleotides outside the gene matches: 4. CDR3 protein: CAISVTGGNEQYF. Written as DNA, the CDR3 is TGTGCCATCAGTGTTACAGGGGGAAACGAGCAGTACTTC.

In its sample, this clone was seen once. The chain employs TRBV6-1 and TRBJ2-7; D unclear. This CDR3 has 15 residues. The germline CDR1 and CDR2 sequences are MNHNS and SASEGT. V was shortened by 7 bases and J by 2 bases, with 18 bases between the two germline ends. As DNA, the CDR3 is TGTGCCAGCAACCTACAGAGTTTAAACACCTACGAGCAGTACTTC. This gives the protein CASNLQSLNTYEQYF.

This chain uses TRBV6-1 with TRBJ1-2; maybe TRBD1 (6 bases). The CDR3 runs to 13 residues. The germline V gene has CDR1 MNHNS and CDR2 SASEGT. Trimming cost V 6 bases and J 4 bases, with 12 bases left between them. CDR3 region: CASSQGSVYGYTF. CDR3 DNA sequence: TGTGCCAGCAGCCAGGGGTCCGTCTATGGCTACACCTTC.

The rearrangement uses TRBV5-1 and TRBJ2-7; 10 bases agree with TRBD1. This CDR3 has 15 amino acids. Germline lookup yields CDR1 SGHRS and CDR2 YFSETQ. V lost 4 bases to trimming and J lost 4 bases; unmatched junction nucleotides: 8. CDR3 protein: CASSPPGQGWYEQYF. The CDR3 coding sequence is TGCGCCAGCAGCCCGCCGGGACAGGGGTGGTACGAGCAGTACTTC.

The chain couples TRBV27 to TRBJ1-2, with TRBD1 identical over 7 bases. This CDR3 region has 12 residues. Germline V gene data show CDR1 as MNHEY and CDR2 as SMNVEV (reference sequence). The ends lost 9 bases at V and 1 base at J; junction bases unmatched: 2. CDR3 sequence (DNA): TGTGCCAGTTACAGGGGTAACTATGGCTACACCTTC. It encodes CASYRGNYGYTF.

This clone has more than one count but fewer than ten. This chain connects TRBV7-9 to TRBJ2-5, with a tentative D call TRBD1 (5 bases). V was pared by 5 bases and J by 4 bases, with 17 bases between. CDR3 length: 15 residues. Germline CDR1 is SEHNR and CDR2 is FQNEAQ (reference sequence). Written as DNA, the CDR3 is TGTGCCAGCAGCCCTTCAGGGTCTTGGGGAGAGACCCAGTACTTC. Protein product: CASSPSGSWGETQYF.

The chain has TRBV5-1 and TRBJ2-2, with D possibly TRBD1 on 6 matching bases. The length of the CDR3 is 16 residues. The V gene lost 5 bases and the J gene lost 6 bases, with 20 bases spanning the gap. CDR1 and CDR2 from the germline V gene are SGHRS and YFSETQ. This CDR3 reads CASRVSGQSESGELFF. In nucleotides, the CDR3 is TGCGCCAGCAGAGTATCCGGACAGTCTGAATCCGGGGAGCTGTTTTTT. Complete variable domain (other parts from reference TRBV5-1 and TRBJ2-2): KAGVTQTPRYLIKTRGQQVTLSCSPISGHRSVSWYQQTPGQGLQFLFEYFSETQRNKGNFPGRFSGRQFSNSRSEMNVSTLELGDSALYLCASRVSGQSESGELFFGEGSRLTVL.

The chain carries TRBV7-2 and TRBJ2-7; 10 positions match TRBD2. The CDR3 covers 14 residues. V lost 3 bases to trimming and J lost 4 bases; unmatched junction nucleotides: 3. The germline gives CDR1 SGHTA, CDR2 FQGNSA. The CDR3 is CASSFGTSVYEQYF. For the CDR3, the DNA is TGTGCCAGCAGCTTCGGGACTAGCGTTTACGAGCAGTACTTC.

The gene calls are TRBV28 and TRBJ2-7; 12 bases align to TRBD1. Germline V gene data show CDR1 as MDHEN and CDR2 as SYDVKM. V trimming: 8 bases; J trimming: 4 bases; junction bases outside the gene matches: 12. The CDR3 loop spans 16 amino acids. CDR3: CASETPGTGGRYEQYF. The CDR3 nucleotides read TGTGCCAGCGAGACCCCCGGGACAGGGGGCCGGTACGAGCAGTACTTC.

This clone was found once. The chain recombines TRBV5-1 with TRBJ1-2, with no clear D. The CDR3 totals 15 residues. V lost 0 bases and J 0 bases, leaving 9 bases between the germline ends. Germline CDR1 and CDR2: SGHRS and YFSETQ. DNA of the CDR3: TGCGCCAGCAGCTTGGACTTGGGCGCTAACTATGGCTACACCTTC. Its protein product is CASSLDLGANYGYTF.

This clone was recorded a few times. V usage is TRBV6-5 and J usage is TRBJ1-5; D gene uncertain. The CDR3 loop spans 16 amino acids. From germline, CDR1 is MNHEY and CDR2 SVGAGI. V was trimmed by 0 bases and J by 1 base, leaving 10 bases between them. CDR3 nucleotides: TGTGCCAGCAGTTACTCTAGTCAGGCGAGCAATCAGCCCCAGCATTTT. Its translation: CASSYSSQASNQPQHF.

V is TRBV25-1 and J is TRBJ1-6; D gene uncertain. Trimming took off 3 bases at V and 15 bases at J, with 18 bases between the two ends. The CDR3 runs to 14 residues. Germline V gene sequence: CDR1 MGHDK, CDR2 SYGVNS. CDR3 amino acids: CASSDNGEYRSLHF. In DNA form, the CDR3 reads TGTGCCAGCAGTGACAACGGGGAATATCGAAGCCTCCACTTT.

This clone was counted once. This chain links TRBV25-1 with TRBJ1-2; possibly TRBD1 for D (5 bases). The CDR3 runs 16 residues. Germline V gene lookup returns CDR1 MGHDK and CDR2 SYGVNS. Trimming removed 4 bases from V and 3 bases from J, with 18 bases in between. CDR3 amino acids: CASSGNPFGADYGYTF. For the CDR3, the DNA is TGTGCCAGCAGTGGAAACCCTTTTGGGGCGGACTATGGCTACACCTTC.

The V and J genes are TRBV6-5 and TRBJ2-3; no reliable D call. V was clipped by 4 bases and J by 0 bases, with 14 bases between them. Germline V lookup: CDR1 MNHEY, CDR2 SVGAGI. The CDR3 is made up of 16 amino acids. Here the CDR3 reads CASSFQGGPSTDTQYF. CDR3 sequence (DNA): TGTGCCAGCAGTTTTCAAGGCGGCCCCAGCACAGATACGCAGTATTTT.